The 4 T cell receptor beta chains below all came from one sample that was sequenced in a study of cytomegalovirus exposure and HLA in healthy donors. The primer mix had 60 Vbeta and 13 Jbeta primers. Sequencing used immunoSEQ multiplex PCR; TCRdb keeps in-frame clones, though not all of them. There are 130,000 to 150,000 clones in the sample; around 70% occur only once, and 2.1% lies in the top ten. Sequencing was done on a sample of PBMCs. The receptors come from a man aged 35-49 years in good health and CMV-seronegative.

The V call is TRBV5-5, the J call TRBJ2-1, with TRBD2 matching 12 bases. The CDR3 totals 17 residues. The junction had 9 bases not matched to a gene; V was cut back by 6 bases and J by 2 bases. Germline values: CDR1 SGHKS, CDR2 YYEKEE (reference sequence). The DNA of the CDR3 is TGTGCCAGCACCGTTTCACTAGCGGGAGGCCCCTACAATGAGCAGTTCTTC. It specifies CASTVSLAGGPYNEQFF.

This clone has just a few counts. The V call is TRBV5-4, the J call TRBJ2-5, with D possibly being TRBD1 (6 bases). Trimming left V 4 bases short and J 5 bases short, with 18 bases between. Germline CDR1 SGHNT, CDR2 YYREEE (reference sequence). The CDR3 runs to 15 residues. CDR3 DNA: TGTGCCAGCAGCCGAGAACAGGGACGTGGGGAGACCCAGTACTTC. As protein: CASSREQGRGETQYF. The entire variable domain, with the rest obtained from reference TRBV5-4 and TRBJ2-5, is as follows: ETGVTQSPTHLIKTRGQQVTLRCSSQSGHNTVSWYQQALGQGPQFIFQYYREEENGRGNFPPRFSGLQFPNYSSELNVNALELDDSALYLCASSREQGRGETQYFGPGTRLLVL.

This clone appeared a single time. V gene TRBV2 combines with J gene TRBJ2-2; possibly TRBD1 for D (6 bases). Trimming took off 8 bases at V and 1 base at J, with 8 bases between the two ends. Per germline, CDR1 SNHLY and CDR2 FYNNEI. The CDR3 loop spans 13 amino acids. The CDR3 spells CASQTGNTGELFF. CDR3 DNA sequence: TGTGCCAGCCAGACAGGGAACACCGGGGAGCTGTTTTTT.

The V gene is TRBV15, the J gene TRBJ2-5; 11 positions match TRBD1. The end of the DNA is better explained by TRBJ2-7, so the J call may be wrong. Germline V gives CDR1 LNHNV, CDR2 YYDKDF (reference sequence). CDR3 length equals 18 residues. The CDR3 spells CATSRDRGDRGSSYEQYF. The CDR3 DNA follows: TGTGCCACCAGCAGAGATAGAGGGGACAGGGGGAGCTCCTACGAGCAGTACTTC.